This paragraph reports one TCR beta chain. Here immunoSEQ multiplex PCR was the method, and the copy in TCRdb shows in-frame clones only, minus some. The data show about 74,000 clones, with 89% seen just once and roughly 0.41% held by the top ten. The sample belongs to a study of technical replicates of blood from a few donors. The V gene's germline CDR1 is MNHNY and CDR2 SVGAGI (reference sequence). V was pared by 1 base and J by 5 bases, with 8 bases of the junction left unmatched. The length of the CDR3 is 16 residues. Sequences were obtained from T cells isolated from PBMCs. The origin of this receptor is a human donor in good health. The V gene is TRBV6-6, the J gene TRBJ2-1; 7 bases are shared with TRBD2. Here the CDR3 reads CASSYWRAGYDNEQFF. Here the CDR3 DNA reads TGTGCCAGCAGTTACTGGAGAGCGGGATACGACAATGAGCAGTTCTTC.